The T cell receptor (beta chain) under discussion was sequenced for a study of beta chain features in type 1 diabetes (dated by TCRdb to the late 2010s). A note on the overall study: Mean age, gender distribution, total cell number and subset yield did not differ between patients and healthy donors. Naive and central memory subsets were obtained from all 30 or so donors, but regulatory and stem cell-like memory subsets were isolated from only 8 patients and roughly 8 healthy donors. The study compared TCRB repertoires of sorted circulating CD4+ T cell subsets between recently diagnosed type 1 diabetes patients and matched healthy donors. Across all samples, 107,917,701 sorted cells were examined, and cell number per subset correlated strongly with RNA yield.

General conclusions and limits of the study: PCR may preferentially amplify shorter templates, but because patient and control samples were amplified and corrected together, any resulting skew would affect both groups equally. Fewer insertions and more nucleotide deletions at VDJ recombination sites were observed in patients with type 1 diabetes, implying thymic rearrangement abnormalities. Naive, central memory and regulatory TCRB repertoires appeared to be more alike among patients than among healthy donors. A moderate but significant shortening of TCRB CDR3 length was observed in type 1 diabetes patients in all four CD4+ subsets. Only small numbers of individuals were included in the HLA sub-analyses, which left unresolved whether HLA type had any influence on TCRB rearrangement. Because cDNA rather than genomic DNA was sequenced, highly expressing activated cells could have been over-represented, although no difference in activation and CD3 levels was found between groups.

The entire isolated RNA was reverse transcribed using the High Capacity cDNA Reverse Transcription Kit, and thus expressed TCRB transcripts were sequenced. Deep immunoSEQ sequencing was applied to naive, central memory and regulatory T cell samples, giving an average of roughly 3.5 million total reads per sample. Sorted cells were lysed in RLT buffer, and RNA was extracted using DNase-treated RNeasy Micro or Mini kits according to cell number. To prevent cross-contamination, every cell subset was processed on its own, while patient and healthy donor samples were processed together. TCRB sequences were amplified from cDNA with the immunoSEQ multiplex PCR, producing 87-bp fragments spanning the CDR3 region. Amplicons were sequenced on the Illumina HiSeq platform. In the authors' own workflow: Synthetic template baselines were used to correct PCR bias computationally, reads within Hamming distance 2 were collapsed, and singletons that could not be merged were discarded. Reads were aligned to IMGT to assign V, D and J genes, CDR3 length, and insertions or deletions at six rearrangement sites. Within each subset, clonotype counts were normalized to sorted cell number, and only after that were true diversity and Gini coefficients computed with the tcR R package. The overlap coefficient, calculated on TCRB nucleotide sequences, was used to quantify repertoire sharing. Out-of-frame TCRB sequences from naive cells were analyzed to stand in for the pre-selection repertoire. TCRdb provides this immuneACCESS table in a form limited to in-frame rearrangements. Some clones are lacking; in checked studies, under half of them reflect an unresolved V gene, and why the rest are absent is not known. V and J calls and clone size follow that table, whereas D and trimming were derived from the DNA. The sample contains about 230,000 clones, more than 15% of them found a single time. The ten largest clonotypes hold about 0.092% of the sample.

This clone was observed a handful of times. Its antigen has not been determined. Nothing much larger sits one base from this clone, and base qualities are not available. Each donor gave one peripheral blood draw, roughly 0.11 L on average, collected into heparinised tubes. A BD FACSAria II was used to sort naive, central memory, regulatory and stem cell-like memory CD4+ T cells with a panel that included CD45RO, CCR7, CD25, CD127, CD95 and CD27. All sorted populations exceeded 95% purity. Right away, PBMCs were isolated by Lymphoprep density gradient centrifugation and were stained directly, with no culture step. So that batch effects would be minimized, each experiment stained and sorted samples in pairs, pairing one healthy donor with one patient. The TCR comes from a man aged 25 to 45 with type 1 diabetes. The sample consisted of naive CD4+ T cells from blood. Read against the paper, the sample's cell subset or site label means: true naive CD4+ T cells.

The CDR3: CASLGQPQETQYF. At the DNA level, the sequence is TGTGCCAGCCTGGGACAGCCGCAGGAGACCCAGTACTTC. The V gene is TRBV28 and the J gene is TRBJ2-5; 7 junctional bases match TRBD1. From the cysteine up to the phenylalanine, the CDR3 has a length of 13 residues. The entry retains the CDR3 DNA only, 39 bases that are in frame from base 1. Per the germline V gene, MDHEN is the CDR1 and SYDVKM is the CDR2. The V end gives up 8 bases and the J end 5 bases, leaving 8 bases in the junction not matched to a gene. The CDR3, completed at both ends by the reference TRBV28 and TRBJ2-5 genes, gives the full variable domain DVKVTQSSRYLVKRTGEKVFLECVQDMDHENMFWYRQDPGLGLRLIYFSYDVKMKEKGDIPEGYSVSREKKERFSLILESASTNQTSMYLCASLGQPQETQYFGPGTRLLVL.